The 8 T cell receptor beta chains in this list originate from one sample, sequenced in a study of response to subunit inactivated influenza vaccine. Each CDR3 protein is one row after TCRdb ran MiXCR on the RT-PCR reads. The table has around 580,000 distinct CDR3 sequences, 14% seen once; the top ten hold 11%. The material sequenced was PBMCs from blood, taken 12 days after vaccination. Receptor source: a man over 45 who received an inactivated influenza vaccine.

This clonotype was detected a few times. This chain connects TRBV7-9 to TRBJ2-7; either TRBD1 or TRBD2 may supply D (5 bases each). Germline CDR1 SEHNR, CDR2 FQNEAQ (reference sequence). The CDR3 has 15 residues. V lost 6 bases and J 6 bases, leaving 21 bases between the germline ends. The CDR3 sequence: CASSPGRTTRSEQYF. The CDR3 DNA reads as TGTGCCAGCAGTCCCGGTAGGACAACTAGATCCGAGCAGTACTTC.

The table lists this clonotype with many counts. This rearrangement joins TRBV5-5 to TRBJ1-1; no firm D call. CDR3 length: 15 amino acids. V was trimmed by 0 bases and J by 3 bases, leaving 12 bases between them. Germline V gene sequence: CDR1 SGHKS, CDR2 YYEKEE (reference sequence). The CDR3 here is CASSLGGSGYTEAFF. The CDR3 region has the DNA TGTGCCAGCAGCTTGGGGGGAAGCGGGTACACTGAAGCTTTCTTT.

The chain recombines TRBV9 with TRBJ2-7; 9 bases agree with TRBD2. Unmatched junction bases numbered 3, after V lost 0 bases and J lost 2 bases. CDR3 length equals 15 residues. Looked up from germline, CDR1 is SGDLS and CDR2 is YYNGEE. CDR3 protein: CASSVDPSGTYEQYF. For the CDR3, the DNA is TGTGCCAGCAGCGTAGACCCTAGCGGGACCTACGAGCAGTACTTC.

The chain joins TRBV5-6 to TRBJ1-1, with 11 bases lining up with TRBD1. Trimming took 3 bases from V and 10 from J; bases not matched to a gene: 2. The CDR3 loop spans 12 amino acids. CDR1 is SGHDT and CDR2 is YYEEEE in the germline V gene. The chain's CDR3 is CASSYGTGGAFF. The CDR3 nucleotides are TGTGCCAGCAGCTACGGGACAGGGGGAGCTTTCTTT.

As for this clonotype: At one end, the junction sequence differs from germline, possibly due to a read error. The chain is built from TRBV12-3 or TRBV12-4 and TRBJ2-7; 10 positions match TRBD2. The CDR3 consists of 15 residues. The DNA of the CDR3 is TGTGCCGGCAGTGCCTCGACTAGCGGGCTTAGCGAGCAGTACTTC. Protein product: CAGSASTSGLSEQYF.

This clonotype was detected ten times or more. The J gene is TRBJ1-1, the V gene TRBV20-1; 8 nucleotides line up with TRBD1. This CDR3 region has 14 residues. V lost 4 bases and J lost 6; bases outside the gene matches: 10. The germline gives CDR1 DFQATT, CDR2 SNEGSKA (reference sequence). The CDR3 loop reads CSANYGQGLPEAFF. In DNA form, the CDR3 reads TGCAGTGCTAATTATGGACAGGGCTTACCTGAAGCTTTCTTT.

A few counts support this clonotype. This sequence joins TRBV7-9 and TRBJ1-2, with D possibly being TRBD1 (5 bases). CDR1 and CDR2 from the germline V gene are SEHNR and FQNEAQ (reference sequence). The CDR3 consists of 12 residues. The V gene lost 1 base and the J gene lost 8 bases, with 8 bases spanning the gap. The CDR3 region is CASSLGTSGYTF. CDR3 in DNA: TGTGCCAGCAGCTTAGGGACATCAGGCTACACCTTC.

The V and J genes are TRBV7-2 and TRBJ1-1; D not resolved. The germline CDR1 and CDR2 sequences are SGHTA and FQGNSA. This CDR3 is 13 amino acids long. The V end was cut by 9 bases, the J end by 0 bases, with 11 bases between. In DNA form, the CDR3 reads TGTGCCAGTACCCTAAGCCTGAACACTGAAGCTTTCTTT. Translation gives CASTLSLNTEAFF.